One T cell receptor beta chain is described in this entry. The CDR3 has 16 residues. V lost 2 bases to trimming and J lost 0 bases, with 12 bases between them. Looked up from germline, CDR1 is SGHTA and CDR2 is FQGTGA. These data are taken from a study of cytomegalovirus exposure and HLA in healthy donors. Repertoires were generated with immunoSEQ multiplex PCR, while TCRdb's copy carries only in-frame clones and drops some. Among more than 250,000 clones listed, approximately 90% were seen once. This receptor was obtained from a woman aged 25-40 years in good health and CMV-seropositive. The gene calls are TRBV7-3 and TRBJ2-3, with D perhaps TRBD2 (7 bases). Sequenced material: PBMCs. The DNA for the CDR3 is TGTGCCAGCAGCTTACAGGGGACTAAAAGCACAGATACGCAGTATTTT. It codes for CASSLQGTKSTDTQYF.